This T cell receptor beta chain was identified during a study of T cell changes during pregnancy in multiple sclerosis. The CDR3 consists of 15 residues. Germline assignment: CDR1 SNHLY and CDR2 FYNNEI. V dropped 2 bases and J dropped 5 bases, with 14 bases sitting between them. Repertoires were generated with immunoSEQ multiplex PCR, while TCRdb's copy carries only in-frame clones and drops some. The sample holds about 77,000 clones, about 93% seen once. This clone was seen just once. This TCR was recovered from a female donor in good health, enrolled as a control in a pregnancy study. V gene TRBV2 combines with J gene TRBJ2-3; weak D call: TRBD2 (6 bases). The source material was peripheral blood, sampled after pregnancy. CDR3 protein: CASSEPGPRGDTQYF. CDR3 DNA sequence: TGTGCCAGCAGTGAACCGGGCCCGCGGGGAGATACGCAGTATTTT.